Below, 20 T cell receptor beta chains from the same sample are listed, as sequenced in a study of blood T cell repertoires in COVID-19. Clones were sequenced by immunoSEQ multiplex PCR, and TCRdb holds only the in-frame ones, with some missing. This sample has roughly 92,000 clones; roughly 86% occur once, and the top ten carry around 10%. The sequencing input was peripheral blood. These receptors all come from a man aged 45-65 years with acute or convalescent COVID-19.

The chain recombines TRBV29-1 with TRBJ2-7, with 8 bases that match TRBD2. Trimming at V came to 2 bases and at J to 8 bases, leaving 8 bases not matched to a gene. The CDR3 length is 13 residues. Germline CDR1 is SQVTM and CDR2 is ANQGSEA. DNA of the CDR3: TGCAGCGTTGAAATAGGACTAGCAAATCAGCAGTACTTC. This sequence encodes CSVEIGLANQQYF.

The rearrangement links TRBV27 to TRBJ2-6, with 14 bases identical to TRBD2. Germline lookup yields CDR1 MNHEY and CDR2 SMNVEV (reference sequence). J was trimmed by 3 bases and V by 5 bases; bases with no gene match: 6. The CDR3 totals 18 residues. CDR3 protein: CASSPRTSGRSGANVLTF. DNA for the CDR3: TGTGCCAGCAGTCCACGGACTAGCGGGAGGAGTGGGGCCAACGTCCTGACTTTC.

This chain connects TRBV18 to TRBJ1-1, with 9 bases that match TRBD1. The germline gives CDR1 KGHSH, CDR2 LQKENI. V was pared by 5 bases and J by 5 bases, with 6 bases of the junction left unmatched. The CDR3 spans 14 residues. As DNA, the CDR3 is TGTGCCAGCTCAGAACAGGGGGCAGGGACTGAAGCTTTCTTT. Translation gives CASSEQGAGTEAFF. The entire variable domain, with the rest obtained from reference TRBV18 and TRBJ1-1, is as follows: NAGVMQNPRHLVRRRGQEARLRCSPMKGHSHVYWYRQLPEEGLKFMVYLQKENIIDESGMPKERFSAEFPKEGPSILRIQQVVRGDSAAYFCASSEQGAGTEAFFGQGTRLTVV.

The chain recombines TRBV5-1 with TRBJ2-5; 7 bases agree with TRBD2. The V gene end was trimmed by 5 bases and the J gene end by 2 bases; junction bases not matched to a gene: 6. The germline gives CDR1 SGHRS, CDR2 YFSETQ. This CDR3 contains 14 residues. CDR3 protein: CASRSASGQETQYF. Here the CDR3 DNA reads TGCGCCAGCAGGTCAGCTAGCGGTCAAGAGACCCAGTACTTC.

This chain links TRBV2 with TRBJ1-6, with TRBD1 identical over 10 bases. CDR3 length equals 16 residues. Germline trimming cut 6 bases from V and 6 bases from J; bases unmatched to any gene: 8. Germline CDR1 reads SNHLY; CDR2 reads FYNNEI. In nucleotides, the CDR3 is TGTGCCAGCAGGGACAGGACAGGGGGGTCTAATTCACCCCTCCACTTT. Translated: CASRDRTGGSNSPLHF.

The chain employs TRBV10-2 and TRBJ1-1; D gene uncertain. The CDR3 is 14 amino acids. Trimming removed 2 bases at V and 1 base at J, with 8 bases between. Germline V gives CDR1 WSHSY, CDR2 SAAADI. The CDR3 spells CASSEVGGNTEAFF. CDR3 in DNA: TGCGCCAGCAGTGAGGTTGGCGGGAACACTGAAGCTTTCTTT.

This clone was observed many times. This chain joins TRBV7-8 and TRBJ2-3; D may be TRBD1 (6 bases). CDR1 and CDR2 (germline): SGHVS, FQNEAQ. Trimming took off 5 bases at V and 7 bases at J, with 22 bases between the two ends. There are 16 residues in the CDR3. CDR3: CASSPPGQTSIYTQYF. The CDR3 DNA follows: TGTGCCAGCAGCCCTCCGGGACAAACTTCCATATATACGCAGTATTTT.

The chain uses TRBV7-9 and TRBJ2-1, with 7 bases that match TRBD2. Germline values: CDR1 SEHNR, CDR2 FQNEAQ (reference sequence). The CDR3 sequence is 14 residues long. The V gene end was trimmed by 1 base and the J gene end by 7 bases; junction bases not matched to a gene: 4. The CDR3 sequence: CASSLGAGVNEQFF. CDR3 nucleotide sequence: TGTGCCAGCAGCTTAGGGGCGGGAGTGAATGAGCAGTTCTTC.

The rearrangement joins TRBV7-9 to TRBJ2-1; perhaps TRBD2 as D (6 bases). V lost 5 bases and J lost 4, with 12 bases in between. CDR1 and CDR2 from the germline V gene are SEHNR and FQNEAQ (reference sequence). This CDR3 comprises 14 residues. CDR3 DNA sequence: TGTGCCAGCAGCCCGATAGCGGCATACAATGAGCAGTTCTTC. Translated, it gives CASSPIAAYNEQFF. The full variable domain, rest sourced from reference TRBV7-9 and TRBJ2-1, is DTGVSQNPRHKITKRGQNVTFRCDPISEHNRLYWYRQTLGQGPEFLTYFQNEAQLEKSRLLSDRFSAERPKGSFSTLEIQRTEQGDSAMYLCASSPIAAYNEQFFGPGTRLTVL.

In its sample, this clone was seen a few times. This rearrangement joins TRBV7-7 to TRBJ1-5, with 10 bases identical to TRBD1. Germline V gene lookup returns CDR1 SSHAT and CDR2 FNYEAQ (reference sequence). V lost 3 bases, J lost 7 bases, and 6 bases stayed unmatched. There are 15 residues in the CDR3. Written as DNA, the CDR3 is TGTGCCAGCAGCTTCCGACAGGGGGCCTACCAGCCCCAGCATTTT. Its translation: CASSFRQGAYQPQHF.

The gene calls are TRBV30 and TRBJ1-6; 9 nucleotides match TRBD1. Germline CDR1 reads GTSNPN; CDR2 reads SVGIG (reference sequence). J was trimmed by 9 bases and V by 5 bases; bases with no gene match: 8. The CDR3 contains 14 residues. The CDR3 DNA reads TGTGCCTGGGTGCCGGGACAGGGCCTTTCACCCCTCCACTTT. Residues: CAWVPGQGLSPLHF.

This clone was observed once. The genes are TRBV19 and TRBJ2-7, with D perhaps matching TRBD2 (6 bases). The CDR3 runs 13 residues. The V end lost 2 bases, the J end lost 6 bases, and 11 bases lay between the germline ends. Germline lookup yields CDR1 LNHDA and CDR2 SQIVND (reference sequence). CDR3 DNA: TGTGCCAGTAGTATAAAGACTAGTTCCGAGCAGTACTTC. It yields the protein CASSIKTSSEQYF.

V is TRBV30 and J is TRBJ2-4, with D possibly being TRBD1 (6 bases). Trimming shortened V by 2 bases and J by 8 bases, and 10 bases separated the two germline ends. This CDR3 spans 12 amino acids. The germline V gene has CDR1 GTSNPN and CDR2 SVGIG (reference sequence). The CDR3 reads CAWSPGADIQYF. CDR3 nucleotides: TGTGCCTGGAGTCCAGGGGCGGACATTCAGTACTTC.

This clone has a single count. The J gene is TRBJ2-5, the V gene TRBV7-9; tentative D call: TRBD1 (5 bases). Looked up from germline, CDR1 is SEHNR and CDR2 is FQNEAQ (reference sequence). V was trimmed by 3 bases and J by 2 bases, leaving 13 bases between them. The CDR3 covers 15 residues. CDR3 sequence (DNA): TGTGCCAGCAGCTTGGACAACCTGGTTCAAGAGACCCAGTACTTC. Amino acid sequence: CASSLDNLVQETQYF.

This clone is a singleton in its sample. The chain joins TRBV24-1 to TRBJ2-1; D might be TRBD2 (5 bases). The CDR3 has 18 amino acids. Germline V gene sequence: CDR1 KGHDR, CDR2 SFDVKD. The V end was cut by 2 bases, the J end by 3 bases, with 19 bases between. The DNA of the CDR3 is TGTGCCACCAGTGATTCAAGAGCCCGGATCGGGGTCTACAATGAGCAGTTCTTC. The encoded protein is CATSDSRARIGVYNEQFF.

This clone has only one observation. Different DNA sequences within this sample yield the same CDR3. V usage is TRBV18 and J usage is TRBJ2-7; maybe TRBD1 (5 bases). V lost 3 bases to trimming and J lost 2 bases, with 11 bases between them. Germline CDR1 and CDR2: KGHSH and LQKENI. The CDR3 has 14 amino acids. The CDR3 DNA sequence: TGTGCCAGCTCACCGCCGACCAGGGCCTACGAGCAGTACTTC. It translates to CASSPPTRAYEQYF.

CDR3 residues: CASSPQQGAQETQYF. As DNA, the CDR3 is TGTGCCAGCTCACCCCAACAGGGGGCCCAAGAGACCCAGTACTTC. The chain is built from TRBV18 and TRBJ2-5; 9 nucleotides align to TRBD1. V shed 3 bases, J shed 1 base, and the junction held 3 bases outside the gene matches. CDR3 size: 15 residues. Looked up from germline, CDR1 is KGHSH and CDR2 is LQKENI.

The gene calls are TRBV5-5 and TRBJ2-1, with TRBD2 identical over 9 bases. Germline V gene lookup returns CDR1 SGHKS and CDR2 YYEKEE (reference sequence). The CDR3 loop spans 16 amino acids. The J segment lost 2 bases and the V segment lost 3 bases, leaving 6 bases of the junction unmatched. CDR3 bases: TGTGCCAGCAGCTCCAGTAGCGGGAGCGCCTACAATGAGCAGTTCTTC. Its protein product is CASSSSSGSAYNEQFF.

This chain connects TRBV7-2 to TRBJ2-7; 11 nucleotides agree with TRBD2. The trim removed 6 bases at V and 7 bases at J, leaving 11 bases unmatched. This CDR3 contains 15 residues. Germline CDR1 and CDR2: SGHTA and FQGNSA. The CDR3 DNA reads TGTGCCAGCAGAAAAGAACTAGCGGGAGTGGTAGAGCAGTACTTC. It specifies CASRKELAGVVEQYF.

V usage is TRBV3-1 (or the pseudogene TRBV3-2) and J usage is TRBJ2-1, with 8 bases aligning to TRBD2. CDR1 LGHDT and CDR2 YNNKEL come from the germline V gene (reference sequence). CDR3 length: 14 amino acids. With V trimmed by 1 base and J by 7 bases, 3 bases remained unmatched. CDR3: CASSQGRLANEQFF. CDR3 bases: TGTGCCAGCAGCCAAGGTAGACTAGCGAATGAGCAGTTCTTC.